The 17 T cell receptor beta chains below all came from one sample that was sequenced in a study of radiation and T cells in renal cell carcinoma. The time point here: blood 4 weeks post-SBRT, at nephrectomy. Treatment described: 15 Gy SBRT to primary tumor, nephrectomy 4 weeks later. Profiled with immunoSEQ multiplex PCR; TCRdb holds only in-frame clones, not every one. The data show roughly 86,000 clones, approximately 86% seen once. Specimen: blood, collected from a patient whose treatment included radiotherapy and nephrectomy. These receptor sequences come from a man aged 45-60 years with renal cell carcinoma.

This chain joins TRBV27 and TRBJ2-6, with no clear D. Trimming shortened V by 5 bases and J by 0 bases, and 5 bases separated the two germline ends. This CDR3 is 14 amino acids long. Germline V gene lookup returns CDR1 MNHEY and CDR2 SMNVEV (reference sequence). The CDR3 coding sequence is TGTGCCAGCAGTCAGGACTCTGGGGCCAACGTCCTGACTTTC. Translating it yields CASSQDSGANVLTF.

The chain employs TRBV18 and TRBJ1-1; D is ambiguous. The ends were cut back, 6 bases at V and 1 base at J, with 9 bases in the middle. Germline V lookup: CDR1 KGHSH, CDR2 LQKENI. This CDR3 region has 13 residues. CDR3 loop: CASSDNSNTEAFF. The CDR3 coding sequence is TGTGCCAGCTCCGATAATTCGAACACTGAAGCTTTCTTT.

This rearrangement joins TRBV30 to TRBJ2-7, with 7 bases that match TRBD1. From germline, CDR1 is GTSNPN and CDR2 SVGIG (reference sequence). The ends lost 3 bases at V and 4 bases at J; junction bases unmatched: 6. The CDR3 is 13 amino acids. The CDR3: CAWRRDRNYEQYF. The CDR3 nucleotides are TGTGCCTGGAGGAGGGACAGAAATTACGAGCAGTACTTC.

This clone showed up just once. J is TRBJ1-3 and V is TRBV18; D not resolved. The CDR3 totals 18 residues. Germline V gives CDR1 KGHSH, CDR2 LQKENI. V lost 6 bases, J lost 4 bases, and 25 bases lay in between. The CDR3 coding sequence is TGTGCCAGCTCCCCCAGTATCCCTGCCGCCCAGGAGGGAAACACCATATATTTT. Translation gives CASSPSIPAAQEGNTIYF.

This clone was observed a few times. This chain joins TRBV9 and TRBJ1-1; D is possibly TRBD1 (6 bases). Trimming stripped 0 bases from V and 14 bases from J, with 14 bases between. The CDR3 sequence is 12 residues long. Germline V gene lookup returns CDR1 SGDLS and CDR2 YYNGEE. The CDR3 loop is CASSVVGGLVFF. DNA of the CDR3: TGTGCCAGCAGCGTAGTGGGGGGCCTGGTCTTCTTT.

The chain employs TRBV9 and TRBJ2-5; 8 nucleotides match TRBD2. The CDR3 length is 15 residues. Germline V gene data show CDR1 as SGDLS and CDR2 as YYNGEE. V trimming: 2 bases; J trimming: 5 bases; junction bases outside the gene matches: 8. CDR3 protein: CASSVTGGAGETQYF. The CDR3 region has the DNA TGTGCCAGCAGCGTGACCGGGGGGGCGGGTGAGACCCAGTACTTC.

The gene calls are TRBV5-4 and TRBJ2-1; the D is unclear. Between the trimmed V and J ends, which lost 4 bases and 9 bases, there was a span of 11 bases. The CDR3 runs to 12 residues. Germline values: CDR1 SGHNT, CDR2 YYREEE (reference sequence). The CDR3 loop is CASSTASSEQFF. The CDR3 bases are TGTGCCAGCAGCACGGCTAGTTCTGAGCAGTTCTTC.

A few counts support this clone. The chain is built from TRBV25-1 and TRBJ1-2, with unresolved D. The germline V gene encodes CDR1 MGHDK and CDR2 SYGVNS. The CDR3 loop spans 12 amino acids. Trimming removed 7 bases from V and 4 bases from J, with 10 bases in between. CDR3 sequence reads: CASIGWGYGYTF. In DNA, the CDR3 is TGTGCCAGCATCGGGTGGGGCTATGGCTACACCTTC.

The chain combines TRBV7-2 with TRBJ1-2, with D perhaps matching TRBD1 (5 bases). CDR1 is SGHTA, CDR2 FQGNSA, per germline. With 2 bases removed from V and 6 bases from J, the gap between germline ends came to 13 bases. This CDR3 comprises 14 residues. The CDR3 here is CASSLRWQGDGYTF. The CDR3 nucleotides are TGTGCCAGCAGCTTACGTTGGCAGGGCGATGGCTACACCTTC.

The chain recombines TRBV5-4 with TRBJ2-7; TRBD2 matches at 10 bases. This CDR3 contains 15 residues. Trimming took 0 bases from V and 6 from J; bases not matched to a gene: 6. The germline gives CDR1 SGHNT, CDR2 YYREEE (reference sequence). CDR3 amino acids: CASSLVKRGGREQYF. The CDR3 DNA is TGTGCCAGCAGCTTGGTTAAGCGGGGGGGCCGCGAGCAGTACTTC.

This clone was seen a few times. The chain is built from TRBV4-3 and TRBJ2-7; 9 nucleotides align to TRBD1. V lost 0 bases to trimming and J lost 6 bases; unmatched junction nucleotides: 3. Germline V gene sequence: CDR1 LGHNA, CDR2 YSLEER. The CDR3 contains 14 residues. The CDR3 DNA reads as TGCGCCAGCAGCCAAGAACAGGGGGCGCTCGAGCAGTACTTC. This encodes CASSQEQGALEQYF.

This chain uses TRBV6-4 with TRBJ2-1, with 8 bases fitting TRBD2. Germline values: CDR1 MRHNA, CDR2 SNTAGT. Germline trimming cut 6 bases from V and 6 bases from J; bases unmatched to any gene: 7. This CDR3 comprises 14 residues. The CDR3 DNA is TGTGCCAGCAGCCCCGGACTAGCAAGCAATGAGCAGTTCTTC. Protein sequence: CASSPGLASNEQFF.

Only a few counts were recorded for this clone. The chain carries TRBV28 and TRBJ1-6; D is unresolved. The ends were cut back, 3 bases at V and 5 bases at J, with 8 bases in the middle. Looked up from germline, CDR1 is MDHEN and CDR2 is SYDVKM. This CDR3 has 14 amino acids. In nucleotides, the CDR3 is TGTGCCAGCAGTTTGTTCCAGAATAATTCACCCCTCCACTTT. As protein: CASSLFQNNSPLHF.

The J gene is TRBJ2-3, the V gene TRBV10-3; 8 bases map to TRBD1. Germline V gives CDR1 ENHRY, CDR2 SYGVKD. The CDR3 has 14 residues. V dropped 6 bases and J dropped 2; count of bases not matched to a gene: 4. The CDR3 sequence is CAISGDRYTDTQYF. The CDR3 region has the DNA TGTGCCATCAGCGGGGACAGGTACACAGATACGCAGTATTTT.

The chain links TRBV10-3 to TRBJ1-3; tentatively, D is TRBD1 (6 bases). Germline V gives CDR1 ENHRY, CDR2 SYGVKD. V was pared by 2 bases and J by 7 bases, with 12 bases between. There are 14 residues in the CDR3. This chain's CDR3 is CAISEAEDRNTIYF. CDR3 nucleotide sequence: TGTGCCATCAGTGAGGCTGAAGACAGGAACACCATATATTTT.

CDR3 loop: CAWSVSWRVGEAFF. The CDR3 region has the DNA TGTGCCTGGAGTGTATCATGGAGGGTTGGTGAAGCTTTCTTT. This sequence joins TRBV30 and TRBJ1-1; D is unclear. Deletions cut 0 bases from V and 7 bases from J, with 15 bases between. Germline CDR1 and CDR2: GTSNPN and SVGIG (reference sequence). The CDR3 contains 14 residues.

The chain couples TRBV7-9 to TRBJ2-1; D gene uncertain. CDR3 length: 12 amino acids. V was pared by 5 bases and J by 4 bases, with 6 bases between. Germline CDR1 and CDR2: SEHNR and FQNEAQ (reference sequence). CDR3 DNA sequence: TGTGCCAGCAGCAGGGAATACAATGAGCAGTTCTTC. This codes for CASSREYNEQFF.